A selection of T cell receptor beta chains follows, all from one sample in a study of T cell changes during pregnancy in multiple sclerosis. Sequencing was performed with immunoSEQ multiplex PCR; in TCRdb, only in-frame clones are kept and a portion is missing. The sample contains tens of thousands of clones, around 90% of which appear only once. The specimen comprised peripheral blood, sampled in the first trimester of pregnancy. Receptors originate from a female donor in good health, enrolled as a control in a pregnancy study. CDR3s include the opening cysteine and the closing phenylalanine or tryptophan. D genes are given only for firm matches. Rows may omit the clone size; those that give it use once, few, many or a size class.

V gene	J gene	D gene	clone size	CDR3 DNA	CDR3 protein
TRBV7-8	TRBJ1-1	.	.	TGTGCCAGCAGCTTATTTATAGGGGAATCGGCTGAAGCTTTCTTT	CASSLFIGESAEAFF
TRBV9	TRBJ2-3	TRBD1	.	TGTGCCAGCAGCGTAGAAGGTGGGGGACAGGGGGGAGATACGCAGTATTTT	CASSVEGGGQGGDTQYF
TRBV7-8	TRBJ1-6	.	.	TGTGCCAGCAGCTTCTCGGCAGGTCTTAATTCACCCCTCCACTTT	CASSFSAGLNSPLHF
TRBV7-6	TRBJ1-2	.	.	TGTGCCAGCAGCTTAGTGGAGACAGCCAACTATGGCTACACCTTC	CASSLVETANYGYTF
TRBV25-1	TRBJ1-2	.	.	TGTGCCAGCACGGGGGGGCCTAACTATGGCTACACCTTC	CASTGGPNYGYTF
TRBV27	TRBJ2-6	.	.	TGTGCCAGCAGTTTATTTCCCTCCTCTGGGGCCAACGTCCTGACTTTC	CASSLFPSSGANVLTF
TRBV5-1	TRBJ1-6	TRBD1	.	TGCGCCAGCAGCTTACAGGGGGCGCAGGGTAATTCACCCCTCCACTTT	CASSLQGAQGNSPLHF
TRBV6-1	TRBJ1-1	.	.	TGTGCCAGCAGTGAAGAAGGGGTACGGAACACTGAAGCTTTCTTT	CASSEEGVRNTEAFF
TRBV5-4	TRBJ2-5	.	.	TGTGCCAGCAGCCCGGGGTATCGGGAGACCCAGTACTTC	CASSPGYRETQYF
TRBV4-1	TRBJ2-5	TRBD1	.	TGCGCCAGCAGCCGGACAGGGGCCACCAGGGAGACCCAGTACTTC	CASSRTGATRETQYF
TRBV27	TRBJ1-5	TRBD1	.	TGTGCCAGCAGTACGGACAGGGGATGGCCCCAGCATTTT	CASSTDRGWPQHF
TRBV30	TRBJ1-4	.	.	TGTGCCTGGAGCCGGGGTCAAAATGAAAAACTGTTTTTT	CAWSRGQNEKLFF
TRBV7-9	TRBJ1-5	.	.	TGTGCCAGCAGCGCAGGGATTGGGGGCAATCAGCCCCAGCATTTT	CASSAGIGGNQPQHF
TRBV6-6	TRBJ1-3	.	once	TGTGCCAGCAGTTACTCAACCTCTAGCTCTGGAAACACCATATATTTT	CASSYSTSSSGNTIYF
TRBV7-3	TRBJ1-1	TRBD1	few	TGTGCCAGCAGCTCCCAGGGGGGGAACACTGAAGCTTTCTTT	CASSSQGGNTEAFF
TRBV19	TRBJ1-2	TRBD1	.	TGTGCCAGTACGTGGGACAGGGGGCTCGGCTACACCTTC	CASTWDRGLGYTF
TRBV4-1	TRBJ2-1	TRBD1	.	TGCGCCAGCAGCCAAGCACAACAGGGGAAAGGGGACAATGAGCAGTTCTTC	CASSQAQQGKGDNEQFF
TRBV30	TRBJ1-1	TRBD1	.	TGTGCCTGGGGAACGGACAGGATGAACACTGAAGCTTTCTTT	CAWGTDRMNTEAFF
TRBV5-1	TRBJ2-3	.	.	TGCGCCAGCAGCCACGGGACACCCCCCTATACGCAGTATTTT	CASSHGTPPYTQYF
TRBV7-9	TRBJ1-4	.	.	TGTGCCAGCAGCTTATACAGTGGTGAAAAACTGTTTTTT	CASSLYSGEKLFF
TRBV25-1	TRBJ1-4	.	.	TGTGCCAGCACCCCCGGAAGCGAAAATGAAAAACTGTTTTTT	CASTPGSENEKLFF
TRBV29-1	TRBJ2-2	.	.	TGCAGCGTGGCAGGTCGACGGAACACCGGGGAGCTGTTTTTT	CSVAGRRNTGELFF
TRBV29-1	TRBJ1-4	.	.	TGCTCGGGCCGTGGGGCTGAAAAACTGTTTTTT	CSGRGAEKLFF
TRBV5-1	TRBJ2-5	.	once	TGCGCCAGCAGAGGAGCGGAAGAGACCCAGTACTTC	CASRGAEETQYF
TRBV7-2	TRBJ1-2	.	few	TGTGCCAGCAGTAAACAGGGAGTCTATGGCTACACCTTC	CASSKQGVYGYTF
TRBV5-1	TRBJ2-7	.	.	TGCGCCAGCAGCAGGCCGGGGGAGCAGTACTTC	CASSRPGEQYF
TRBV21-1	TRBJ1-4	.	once	TGTGCCAGCCCGAAACGGGCCGGGACAGGGGTTGGAGAAAAACTGTTTTTT	CASPKRAGTGVGEKLFF
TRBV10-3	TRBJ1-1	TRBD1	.	TGTGCCATCAGTGAGTCGGACAGGGTGAACACTGAAGCTTTCTTT	CAISESDRVNTEAFF
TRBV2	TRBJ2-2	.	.	TGTGCCAGCAACCGGGGAGCGAACACCGGGGAGCTGTTTTTT	CASNRGANTGELFF
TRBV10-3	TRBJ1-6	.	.	TGTGCCATCAGTGAGCCCAGGGTGAGTGGTTCACCCCTCCACTTT	CAISEPRVSGSPLHF
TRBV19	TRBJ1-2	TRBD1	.	TGTGCCAGTAGTAAGAGACAGGGGGCCTTCTATGGCTACACCTTC	CASSKRQGAFYGYTF
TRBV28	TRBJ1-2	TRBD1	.	TGTGCCAGCAGTGAGAGTGGGACAGGGGGCATCCTAGGCTACACCTTC	CASSESGTGGILGYTF
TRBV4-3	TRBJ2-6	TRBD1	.	TGCGCCAGCAGCCAAGCCCCACCCCGGGACAGGACCTTGCGGGGGGCCAACGTCCTGACTTTC	CASSQAPPRDRTLRGANVLTF
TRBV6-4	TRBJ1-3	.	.	TGTGCCAGCAGTGAATCGGTCGGAAACACCATATATTTT	CASSESVGNTIYF
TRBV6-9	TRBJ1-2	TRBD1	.	TGTGCCACCGCAGGGGGCTATGGCTACACCTTC	CATAGGYGYTF
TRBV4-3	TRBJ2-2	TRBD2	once	TGCGCCAGCAGCCAAGTATTCCTAGCGGGGGGGACCGGGGAGCTGTTTTTT	CASSQVFLAGGTGELFF
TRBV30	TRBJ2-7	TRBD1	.	TGTGCCTGGACGGGGCAGGGGGCCGCCTACGAGCAGTACTTC	CAWTGQGAAYEQYF
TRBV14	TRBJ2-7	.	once	TGTGCCAGCAGCCGGGGCCAAGCCTACGAGCAGTACTTC	CASSRGQAYEQYF
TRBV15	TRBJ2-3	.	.	TGTGCCACCAGCAGATCGACAGTGACTAGCACAGATACGCAGTATTTT	CATSRSTVTSTDTQYF
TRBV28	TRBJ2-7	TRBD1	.	TGTGCCAGCAGTTCCACTAGACAGGGGCCCTCCTACGAGCAGTACTTC	CASSSTRQGPSYEQYF
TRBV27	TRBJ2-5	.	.	TGTGCCAGCAGTTTTAGCACCAAAGAGACCCAGTACTTC	CASSFSTKETQYF
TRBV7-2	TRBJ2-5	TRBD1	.	TGTGCCAGCAGCCCAACAGGGGCGGAGACCCAGTACTTC	CASSPTGAETQYF
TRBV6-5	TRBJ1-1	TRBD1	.	TGTGCCAGCAGGGGACAGGTGAACACTGAAGCTTTCTTT	CASRGQVNTEAFF
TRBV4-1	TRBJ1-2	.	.	TGCGCCAGCAGCCCCGATAACTCAGGTTTCTATGGCTACACCTTC	CASSPDNSGFYGYTF
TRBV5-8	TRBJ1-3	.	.	TGTGCCAGCAGCTTTCCGGGGAACTCTGGAAACACCATATATTTT	CASSFPGNSGNTIYF
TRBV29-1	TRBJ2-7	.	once	TGCAGCGTTGAAGATAGGAGCAGTTCCTACGAGCAGTACTTC	CSVEDRSSSYEQYF
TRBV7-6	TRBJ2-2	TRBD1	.	TGTGCCAGCAGCCCCCGTCCGGGACAGTCAACCGGGGAGCTGTTTTTT	CASSPRPGQSTGELFF
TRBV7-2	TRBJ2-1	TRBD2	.	TGTGCCAGCAGCTTATATCTAGCGGGGAGCTCCTACAATGAGCAGTTCTTC	CASSLYLAGSSYNEQFF
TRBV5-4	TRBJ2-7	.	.	TGTGCCAGCAGCTTGAAGAGGGAGCGGGCCTACGAGCAGTACTTC	CASSLKRERAYEQYF
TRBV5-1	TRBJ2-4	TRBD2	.	TGCGCCAGCAGCCCGACTAGCGGGGGGACCGGAAACATTCAGTACTTC	CASSPTSGGTGNIQYF
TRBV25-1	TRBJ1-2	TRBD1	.	TGTGCCAGCAGTGGAGACAGGGGGCGCGACCCTCGATATGGCTACACCTTC	CASSGDRGRDPRYGYTF
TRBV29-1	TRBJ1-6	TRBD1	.	TGCAGCTTCCGGGACAGTGCACATTCACCCCTCCACTTT	CSFRDSAHSPLHF
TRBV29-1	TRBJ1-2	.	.	TGCAGCGTTGACCCGCAGGGGCTTGTCTATGGCTACACCTTC	CSVDPQGLVYGYTF
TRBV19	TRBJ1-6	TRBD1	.	TGTGCCAGTAGTATAGTGGGGACAGACAATTCACCCCTCCACTTT	CASSIVGTDNSPLHF
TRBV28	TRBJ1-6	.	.	TGTGCCAGCAGTTTTTGGGGCCAAAATTCACCCCTCCACTTT	CASSFWGQNSPLHF